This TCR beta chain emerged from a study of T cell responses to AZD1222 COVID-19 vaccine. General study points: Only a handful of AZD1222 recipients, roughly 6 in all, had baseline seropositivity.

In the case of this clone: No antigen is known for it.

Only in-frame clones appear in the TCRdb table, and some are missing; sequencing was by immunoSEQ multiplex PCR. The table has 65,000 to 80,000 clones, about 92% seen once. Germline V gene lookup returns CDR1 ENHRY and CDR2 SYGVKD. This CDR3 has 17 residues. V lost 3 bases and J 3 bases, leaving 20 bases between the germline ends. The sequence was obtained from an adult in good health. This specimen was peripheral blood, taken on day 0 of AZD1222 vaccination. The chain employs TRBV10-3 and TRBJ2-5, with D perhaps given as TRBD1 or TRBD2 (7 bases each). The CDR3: CAISEGGGGAREETQYF. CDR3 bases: TGTGCCATCAGTGAAGGGGGAGGGGGCGCGAGGGAAGAGACCCAGTACTTC.